The subject of this entry is one TCR beta chain. The antigen remains unidentified. An immunoSEQ assay, version v3.0, was performed at survey level. Clones were read by immunoSEQ multiplex PCR, and TCRdb kept only the in-frame ones, dropping some. This repertoire shows tens of thousands of clones, more than 85% found once; its top ten account for 7.3%. This record belongs to a study of long-term antiretroviral therapy in people with HIV. Study-level background: Sampling started about a decade before the 2015 immediate-ART recommendation.

In germline, CDR1 is LNHNV, CDR2 YYDKDF (reference sequence). The CDR3 has 14 amino acids. V was cut by 6 bases and J by 5 bases, with 13 bases left in between. Overall study findings and caveats: Within the repertoire, clones expanded before ART were dominant at all time points. HIV repertoire CDR3 lengths ranged less widely than those of controls. Despite increasing after ART, diversity remained lower than that of transplant donor controls.

The receptor was derived from a woman in her 50s with HIV. Material: unsorted PBMCs, obtained 4.4 years after starting antiretroviral therapy. The chain uses TRBV15 and TRBJ2-2; the D gene could be TRBD1 or TRBD2 (5 bases each). The DNA for the CDR3 is TGTGCCACCAGTCGAGGGGAGTGGACCGGGGAGCTGTTTTTT. It translates to CATSRGEWTGELFF.